This T cell receptor (beta chain) was retrieved from a study of blood T cell repertoires in COVID-19. The overall study: Specimens from acute and convalescent COVID-19 originated in the United States, Italy and Spain. T cells, B-cell-depleted T cells, or PBMCs provided the cDNA or gDNA that served as material.

This CDR3 is 14 amino acids long. V was cut by 6 bases and J by 10 bases, with 18 bases left in between. CDR1 is MNHEY, CDR2 SVGAGI, per germline. This clone has only a few counts. Sequenced by immunoSEQ multiplex PCR; TCRdb stores in-frame clones only, minus some. The repertoire has about 210,000 clones, less than 90% of them found once; the top ten carry 0.75% to 0.9%. The sequenced sample consisted of peripheral blood. The receptor was isolated from a woman between 70 and 85 years old with acute or convalescent COVID-19. This rearrangement joins TRBV6-5 to TRBJ1-4; tentatively, D is TRBD1 (5 bases). DNA for the CDR3: TGTGCCAGCAGGGAGCGGGACGGCACAGGAAAACTGTTTTTT. This encodes CASRERDGTGKLFF.